The next 27 T cell receptor beta chains were all read from a single sample in a study of blood T cell repertoires in COVID-19. This table comes from immunoSEQ multiplex PCR, and its TCRdb copy is limited to in-frame clones, with some not included. The sample records tens of thousands of clones, about 91% being singletons. Source material: peripheral blood. The source is a man aged 40-55 years with COVID-19, enrolled during active disease.

V gene TRBV14 combines with J gene TRBJ2-1, with D possibly TRBD2 on 5 matching bases. The CDR3 contains 19 residues. The germline gives CDR1 SGHDN, CDR2 FVKESK. The V and J ends lost 1 base and 5 bases respectively, with 24 bases between them. CDR3 amino acids: CASSQAAYETRRNDNEQFF. CDR3 sequence (DNA): TGTGCCAGCAGCCAAGCCGCCTACGAAACTAGACGGAACGACAATGAGCAGTTCTTC.

This rearrangement joins TRBV7-2 to TRBJ2-5; 11 nucleotides match TRBD1. J gave up 5 bases and V 4 bases, and 3 bases lay outside the gene matches. The CDR3 loop spans 14 amino acids. CDR1 and CDR2 from the germline V gene are SGHTA and FQGNSA. The chain's CDR3 is CASSSGTGGETQYF. CDR3 nucleotide sequence: TGTGCCAGCAGCTCCGGGACAGGGGGGGAGACCCAGTACTTC.

The chain carries TRBV28 and TRBJ1-2; perhaps TRBD1 as D (5 bases). The CDR3 loop spans 14 amino acids. Per the germline V gene, CDR1 is MDHEN and CDR2 is SYDVKM. Deletions cut 2 bases from V and 4 bases from J, with 11 bases between. The DNA of the CDR3 is TGTGCCAGCAGTTTAGGGGCGGGGCTCTATGGCTACACCTTC. This sequence encodes CASSLGAGLYGYTF.

The chain combines TRBV4-2 with TRBJ2-1; 14 bases are a match to TRBD2. The junction had 1 base not matched to a gene; V was cut back by 1 base and J by 8 bases. CDR3 length: 15 residues. Germline V gives CDR1 LGHNA, CDR2 YNFKEQ. The CDR3 nucleotides read TGTGCCAGCAGCCAAGGGACTAGCGGGGGGTATGAGCAGTTCTTC. Translating gives CASSQGTSGGYEQFF.

The rearrangement links TRBV5-1 to TRBJ1-1, with TRBD1 identical over 7 bases. The CDR3 loop spans 14 amino acids. CDR1 is SGHRS, CDR2 YFSETQ, per germline. After removal of 0 bases from V and 5 bases from J, the junction contained 4 bases not matched to a gene. The DNA for the CDR3 is TGCGCCAGCAGCTTGGAACAGGGGAGAACTGAAGCTTTCTTT. This translates into CASSLEQGRTEAFF.

The chain is built from TRBV19 and TRBJ1-2; D is uncertain. The length of the CDR3 is 17 residues. The V gene's germline CDR1 is LNHDA and CDR2 SQIVND (reference sequence). V lost 4 bases and J lost 4, with 22 bases in between. The CDR3 here is CASSTPDLSAEAYGYTF. CDR3 bases: TGTGCCAGTAGTACGCCTGATTTGTCCGCGGAGGCCTATGGCTACACCTTC.

CDR3: CASSLELSETQYF. The CDR3 region has the DNA TGTGCCAGCAGCTTAGAGCTTAGCGAGACCCAGTACTTC. The chain carries TRBV7-9 and TRBJ2-5; D is undetermined. This CDR3 spans 13 amino acids. Germline V lookup: CDR1 SEHNR, CDR2 FQNEAQ (reference sequence). V lost 1 base and J lost 5, with 8 bases in between. Combining the CDR3 with reference TRBV7-9 and TRBJ2-5 gives the whole variable domain DTGVSQNPRHKITKRGQNVTFRCDPISEHNRLYWYRQTLGQGPEFLTYFQNEAQLEKSRLLSDRFSAERPKGSFSTLEIQRTEQGDSAMYLCASSLELSETQYFGPGTRLLVL.

This chain uses TRBV13 with TRBJ2-1, with 9 bases lining up with TRBD1. With 5 bases clipped from V and 5 bases from J, the junction kept 4 bases outside the gene matches. Germline V gene data show CDR1 as PRHDT and CDR2 as FYEKMQ (reference sequence). CDR3 length equals 14 residues. CDR3 protein: CASSGQGINNEQFF. The CDR3 coding sequence is TGTGCCAGCAGCGGACAGGGGATAAACAATGAGCAGTTCTTC.

J is TRBJ2-3 and V is TRBV19; 8 positions match TRBD1. From germline, CDR1 is LNHDA and CDR2 SQIVND (reference sequence). V lost 6 bases and J lost 9; bases outside the gene matches: 8. The CDR3 covers 13 residues. The chain's CDR3 is CASSPAGGQTQYF. The CDR3 DNA is TGTGCCAGTAGCCCTGCAGGGGGCCAGACGCAGTATTTT.

The gene calls are TRBV6-1 and TRBJ1-2; 9 positions agree with TRBD1. The V gene's germline CDR1 is MNHNS and CDR2 SASEGT. The V segment lost 2 bases and the J segment 7 bases; nucleotides outside the gene matches: 2. This CDR3 contains 13 residues. CDR3 in DNA: TGTGCCAGCAGTGAATGGGACAGGGTTGGCTACACCTTC. Residues: CASSEWDRVGYTF.

The chain joins TRBV4-1 to TRBJ1-5; the D gene is possibly TRBD1 (5 bases). Germline CDR1 reads MGHRA; CDR2 reads YSYEKL. The CDR3 runs 15 residues. V shed 0 bases and J shed 5 bases, with 11 bases lying between them. CDR3 protein: CASSQDIGGHQPQHF. For the CDR3, the DNA is TGCGCCAGCAGCCAAGATATCGGGGGTCATCAGCCCCAGCATTTT.

The chain couples TRBV19 to TRBJ2-3; 11 positions agree with TRBD2. The V gene's germline CDR1 is LNHDA and CDR2 SQIVND (reference sequence). The CDR3 totals 15 residues. The junction had 4 bases not matched to a gene; V was cut back by 3 bases and J by 5 bases. The CDR3, as DNA: TGTGCCAGTAGTATTATTAGCGGGGGGGGAGATACGCAGTATTTT. Protein product: CASSIISGGGDTQYF.

V and J are TRBV9 and TRBJ2-4, with 7 nucleotides matching TRBD1. V shed 9 bases, J shed 6 bases, and the junction held 9 bases outside the gene matches. Germline CDR1 reads SGDLS; CDR2 reads YYNGEE. The CDR3 extends over 13 amino acids. The CDR3: CATITGTVNIQYF. In nucleotides, the CDR3 is TGTGCCACCATCACCGGGACAGTAAACATTCAGTACTTC.

The chain has TRBV3-1 (or the pseudogene TRBV3-2) and TRBJ2-2, with 7 bases fitting TRBD1. The germline V gene encodes CDR1 LGHDT and CDR2 YNNKEL (reference sequence). The CDR3 is 16 residues long. V was pared by 4 bases and J by 7 bases, with 12 bases of the junction left unmatched. The CDR3 loop is CASSPVHEGAGGELFF. DNA of the CDR3: TGTGCCAGCAGCCCAGTGCATGAGGGGGCTGGCGGGGAGCTGTTTTTT.

The chain recombines TRBV29-1 with TRBJ2-3; TRBD1 matches at 8 bases. CDR1 SQVTM and CDR2 ANQGSEA come from the germline V gene. This CDR3 region has 13 residues. After removal of 5 bases from V and 5 bases from J, the junction contained 6 bases not matched to a gene. In DNA form, the CDR3 reads TGCAGCGTTCGACAGGGGCGTGGAGATACGCAGTATTTT. Encoded protein: CSVRQGRGDTQYF.

The DNA of the CDR3 is TGCGCCAGCAGCTTTGAGTCTCCCTCCTACGAGCAGTACTTC. Translated, it gives CASSFESPSYEQYF. The V call is TRBV5-1, the J call TRBJ2-7; D remains ambiguous. CDR3 size: 14 residues. Germline CDR1 and CDR2: SGHRS and YFSETQ. Trimming stripped 2 bases from V and 0 bases from J, with 9 bases between. The full variable domain, completed using reference TRBV5-1 and TRBJ2-7, is KAGVTQTPRYLIKTRGQQVTLSCSPISGHRSVSWYQQTPGQGLQFLFEYFSETQRNKGNFPGRFSGRQFSNSRSEMNVSTLELGDSALYLCASSFESPSYEQYFGPGTRLTVT.

The chain employs TRBV5-6 and TRBJ2-2, with 10 bases matching TRBD1. The germline gives CDR1 SGHDT, CDR2 YYEEEE. J was trimmed by 6 bases and V by 4 bases; bases with no gene match: 9. The length of the CDR3 is 16 residues. As DNA, the CDR3 is TGTGCCAGCAGCCTACCCGGACAGGGGGTGTCCGGGGAGCTGTTTTTT. Its translation: CASSLPGQGVSGELFF.

The J gene is TRBJ2-3, the V gene TRBV30; a possible D gene is TRBD1 (5 bases). V was clipped by 1 base and J by 2 bases, with 10 bases between them. The CDR3 totals 14 residues. Per the germline V gene, CDR1 is GTSNPN and CDR2 is SVGIG (reference sequence). This CDR3 is CAWSATGDTDTQYF. The CDR3 region has the DNA TGTGCCTGGAGTGCTACAGGAGACACAGATACGCAGTATTTT.

The chain couples TRBV7-9 to TRBJ1-4; weak D call: TRBD1 (5 bases). Trimming left V 5 bases short and J 4 bases short, with 14 bases between. CDR3 length: 15 amino acids. Germline-derived CDR1 and CDR2 are SEHNR and FQNEAQ (reference sequence). The CDR3 loop is CASSPSGGINEKLFF. CDR3 bases: TGTGCCAGCAGCCCCTCGGGGGGGATTAATGAAAAACTGTTTTTT.

CDR3 sequence: CACPPKAGPRETQYF. DNA of the CDR3: TGTGCCTGTCCCCCCAAAGCGGGACCACGAGAGACCCAGTACTTC. V usage is TRBV30 and J usage is TRBJ2-5; 7 nucleotides match TRBD2. This CDR3 has 15 residues. Germline V lookup: CDR1 GTSNPN, CDR2 SVGIG (reference sequence). J lost 4 bases, V lost 6 bases, and 14 bases had no gene match.

This clone was counted once. CDR3 nucleotides: TGTGCCATCAGAGACCCCGGGACAGGGGATCAGCCCCAGCATTTT. This translates into CAIRDPGTGDQPQHF. The V and J genes are TRBV10-3 and TRBJ1-5; TRBD1 agrees at 10 bases. Germline CDR1 reads ENHRY; CDR2 reads SYGVKD. This CDR3 region has 15 residues. The V and J ends lost 6 bases and 5 bases, in that order; junction bases with no gene match: 7.

This clone was detected a few times. CDR3 nucleotide sequence: TGTGCCAGCAGTTATAGAGCCCTAGAGGCCTACTACGAGCAGTACTTC. As protein: CASSYRALEAYYEQYF. The chain combines TRBV6-5 with TRBJ2-7; unclear D gene. Germline values: CDR1 MNHEY, CDR2 SVGAGI. This CDR3 comprises 16 residues. Trimming took off 3 bases at V and 3 bases at J, with 18 bases between the two ends.

This sequence joins TRBV9 and TRBJ1-4; the match to TRBD1 covers 9 bases. This CDR3 contains 16 residues. V was pared by 0 bases and J by 0 bases, with 0 bases of the junction left unmatched. Per germline, CDR1 SGDLS and CDR2 YYNGEE. The CDR3 bases are TGTGCCAGCAGCGTAGGGACAGGGGCAACTAATGAAAAACTGTTTTTT. It encodes CASSVGTGATNEKLFF. Drawing the rest from reference TRBV9 and TRBJ1-4, the complete variable domain is DSGVTQTPKHLITATGQRVTLRCSPRSGDLSVYWYQQSLDQGLQFLIQYYNGEERAKGNILERFSAQQFPDLHSELNLSSLELGDSALYFCASSVGTGATNEKLFFGSGTQLSVL.

V usage is TRBV6-6 and J usage is TRBJ2-7, with TRBD2 matching over 9 bases. The V and J ends lost 7 bases and 2 bases, in that order; junction bases with no gene match: 6. CDR1 is MNHNY and CDR2 is SVGAGI in the germline V gene (reference sequence). The CDR3 extends over 14 amino acids. The CDR3 protein is CASNLAGPAYEQYF. The CDR3 bases are TGTGCCAGCAACCTAGCGGGGCCCGCCTACGAGCAGTACTTC.

The chain links TRBV21-1 to TRBJ2-1; the table assigns TRBD1, which was not confirmed against the DNA. TRBV21-1 is annotated as a pseudogene. The CDR3 has 17 residues. The CDR3: CASNHRFRDTPYNEQFF. CDR3 in DNA: TGTGCCAGCAACCACCGCTTCCGGGACACTCCCTACAATGAGCAGTTCTTC.

The genes are TRBV27 and TRBJ1-5; D is possibly TRBD1 (5 bases). The germline V and J ends were trimmed by 8 bases and 1 base, with 9 bases remaining between them. CDR1 and CDR2 (germline): MNHEY, SMNVEV (reference sequence). This CDR3 has 13 amino acids. The CDR3 DNA sequence: TGTGCCAGCGGGGGAGGGAGCAATCAGCCCCAGCATTTT. It is translated as CASGGGSNQPQHF.

The rearrangement joins TRBV5-4 to TRBJ1-1; 9 positions match TRBD1. The J segment lost 5 bases and the V segment lost 0 bases, leaving 2 bases of the junction unmatched. CDR3 length equals 14 residues. CDR1 and CDR2 from the germline V gene are SGHNT and YYREEE (reference sequence). The CDR3 sequence is CASSLGGQGTEAFF. The CDR3 DNA follows: TGTGCCAGCAGCTTGGGTGGACAGGGGACTGAAGCTTTCTTT.